The rows below give T cell receptor beta chains drawn from one sample of a study of cytomegalovirus exposure and HLA in healthy donors. TCRdb's copy holds only in-frame clones and misses some; the assay was immunoSEQ multiplex PCR. This sample carries approximately 160,000 clones, about four fifths of them seen once, and the ten largest clones take about 0.37%. The sequencing input was PBMCs. The receptors shown here come from a boy younger than 10 in good health and CMV-seronegative. CDR3s include the opening cysteine and the closing phenylalanine or tryptophan. D genes are given only for firm matches. Clone sizes are given selectively: once, few, many, or a class where the clone is expanded.

TRBJ2-7,TRBV28,-,TRBD2,TGTGCCAGCAGTTTTGGACTAGCGAGAAACTACGAGCAGTACTTC,CASSFGLARNYEQYF
TRBJ2-1,TRBV5-1,-,-,TGCGCCAGCAGCTTGCCGGATGCGAGGAATGAGCAGTTCTTC,CASSLPDARNEQFF
TRBJ1-2,TRBV19,-,TRBD1,TGTGCCAGTAGCGGGACAGGGGGAAACTATGGCTACACCTTC,CASSGTGGNYGYTF
TRBJ1-2,TRBV7-9,once,-,TGTGCCAGCAGCAAAACAGGGCCCTATGGCTACACCTTC,CASSKTGPYGYTF
TRBJ2-7,TRBV4-1,-,TRBD1,TGCGCCAGCAGCCAAGATAAAGTGGACAGGTCGGCCTTTAAATATCCCTACGAGCAGTACTTC,CASSQDKVDRSAFKYPYEQYF
TRBJ1-1,TRBV5-5,-,TRBD1,TGTGCCAGCAGCTGGGACAGGTTGAACACTGAAGCTTTCTTT,CASSWDRLNTEAFF
TRBJ2-7,TRBV6-1,-,TRBD2,TGTGCCAGCAATTTTGGGACTAGCGCCTACGAGCAGTACTTC,CASNFGTSAYEQYF
TRBJ1-3,TRBV18,-,-,TGTGCCGGGACACCGGACTCTGGAAACACCATATATTTT,CAGTPDSGNTIYF
TRBJ2-2,TRBV28,-,TRBD1,TGTGCCAGCAGGCTAACACAGGGGGCAGGTGGGACCGGGGAGCTGTTTTTT,CASRLTQGAGGTGELFF
TRBJ2-7,TRBV7-9,-,-,TGTGCCAGCAGCTCGGACTTCTTACCCTACGAGCAGTACTTC,CASSSDFLPYEQYF
TRBJ2-2,TRBV14,-,-,TGTGCCAGCAGCAAAGCGTCCAGGAACACCGGGGAGCTGTTTTTT,CASSKASRNTGELFF
TRBJ2-7,TRBV10-2,-,-,TGCGCCAGCAGTGAGTCGTTAGTACTCTACGAGCAGTACTTC,CASSESLVLYEQYF
TRBJ2-5,TRBV5-1,-,-,TGCGCCAGCAGCCCAGAGGTGCAAGAGACCCAGTACTTC,CASSPEVQETQYF
TRBJ1-2,TRBV12-5,-,-,TGTGCTAGTGGTGGGACAAGTCGTGGCTACACCTTC,CASGGTSRGYTF
TRBJ2-1,TRBV15,-,TRBD2,TGTGCCACCAGCAGAGTAGCGGGAAGGTCCTACAATGAGCAGTTCTTC,CATSRVAGRSYNEQFF
TRBJ1-3,TRBV7-9,-,TRBD1,TGTGCCAGCAGGACCGGGACAGGGTGGTCTGTCTTTGGAAACACCATATATTTT,CASRTGTGWSVFGNTIYF
TRBJ2-3,TRBV18,-,TRBD2,TGTGCCAGCTCGCTAACTAGCGGCACAGATACGCAGTATTTT,CASSLTSGTDTQYF
TRBJ2-7,TRBV4-1,-,TRBD2,TGCGCCAGCAGCCACCCCCTAGCGGGAGGATACGAGCAGTACTTC,CASSHPLAGGYEQYF
TRBJ2-3,TRBV25-1,-,TRBD2,TGTGCCAGCACCCTAGCGGGCCCAGATACGCAGTATTTT,CASTLAGPDTQYF
TRBJ2-3,TRBV11-2,-,-,TGTGCCAGCAGCTCAGGGAGCACAGATACGCAGTATTTT,CASSSGSTDTQYF
TRBJ2-2,TRBV10-1,-,-,TGCGCCAGCAGGAGGCCCGGGGAGCTGTTTTTT,CASRRPGELFF
TRBJ1-2,TRBV29-1,-,TRBD1,TGCAGCGTTTCTGACAGGGTGGACTATGGCTACACCTTC,CSVSDRVDYGYTF
TRBJ1-5,TRBV4-1,-,-,TGCGCCAGCAGCCACAAATCCAGCAATCAGCCCCAGCATTTT,CASSHKSSNQPQHF
TRBJ1-2,TRBV7-6,-,-,TGTGCCAGCAGCTTAAAGCCCTACCCAGGGGACTATGGCTACACCTTC,CASSLKPYPGDYGYTF
TRBJ2-7,TRBV10-3,-,TRBD1,TGTGCCACGACCGGGACAGGATCCACTCTCGAGCAGTACTTC,CATTGTGSTLEQYF
TRBJ2-1,TRBV28,few,TRBD2,TGTGCCAGCAGCCAGACTAGCTTCTACTCCTACAATGAGCAGTTCTTC,CASSQTSFYSYNEQFF
TRBJ2-5,TRBV5-4,-,TRBD2,TGTGCCAGCAGCTTGGATCCAGCGGGAGCTGGAGAGACCCAGTACTTC,CASSLDPAGAGETQYF
TRBJ2-2,TRBV9,-,-,TGTGCCAGCAGCGAGGGAGGCCAGGGGGTCGGGGAGCTGTTTTTT,CASSEGGQGVGELFF
TRBJ2-7,TRBV29-1,-,-,TGCAGCGTTGAACAGGACAGCTCCTACGAGCAGTACTTC,CSVEQDSSYEQYF
TRBJ1-2,TRBV7-8,-,-,TGTGCCAGCAGCTTAGCTGGACGGGGAGGCTACACCTTC,CASSLAGRGGYTF
TRBJ1-2,TRBV9,-,-,TGTGCCAGCAGCGTAGCTACCAGGGGAAACTATGGCTACACCTTC,CASSVATRGNYGYTF
TRBJ2-7,TRBV5-1,-,TRBD1,TGCGCCAGCAGACCCGGGACAGGGTTGCACGAGCAGTACTTC,CASRPGTGLHEQYF
TRBJ1-5,TRBV4-1,few,-,TGCGCCAGCAGCCAAGATCCGGCCGTGGGGAGTCAGCCCCAGCATTTT,CASSQDPAVGSQPQHF
TRBJ2-2,TRBV21-1,-,-,TGTGCCAGCAGCAATGAGAGTGTTCGCGTAGCGGGAGACACCGGGGAGCTGTTTTTT,CASSNESVRVAGDTGELFF
TRBJ2-2,TRBV4-1,-,-,TGCGCCAGCAGCCCCCGTGTAGCGCCGAACACCGGGGAGCTGTTTTTT,CASSPRVAPNTGELFF
TRBJ2-7,TRBV29-1,few,TRBD1,TGCAGCGTCAAGGACAGGGGGCAGAGGTACGAGCAGTACTTC,CSVKDRGQRYEQYF
TRBJ2-7,TRBV5-4,-,TRBD2,TGTGCCAGCAGCTTGACCCCTGGACTAGCCTCCGAGCAGTACTTC,CASSLTPGLASEQYF
TRBJ2-5,TRBV5-4,-,TRBD1,TGTGCCAGCAGTCCCGGGACAGGGGAAGAGACCCAGTACTTC,CASSPGTGEETQYF
TRBJ1-2,TRBV28,-,TRBD1,TGTGCCAGCAGTTTGGGAGACAGGGGATTCTATGGCTACACCTTC,CASSLGDRGFYGYTF
TRBJ2-2,TRBV19,-,-,TGTGCCAGTACCGGCCTCCGCGGCACCGGGGAGCTGTTTTTT,CASTGLRGTGELFF
TRBJ2-3,TRBV7-9,-,TRBD2,TGTGCCAGCAGCTTAGCACTAGCGGGGCACACAGATACGCAGTATTTT,CASSLALAGHTDTQYF
TRBJ2-1,TRBV30,-,TRBD2,TGTGCCTGGAGTTTTGGGACTACGAATGAGCAGTTCTTC,CAWSFGTTNEQFF
TRBJ2-5,TRBV10-3,-,TRBD2,TGTGCCATCAGTGAGATGGGACTAGCGGGAGTGTACTTC,CAISEMGLAGVYF
TRBJ2-7,TRBV27,-,TRBD2,TGTGCCAGCAGTTTGGCGGGAGAGTCCTACGAGCAGTACTTC,CASSLAGESYEQYF
TRBJ2-1,TRBV10-3,-,TRBD2,TGTGCCACTTCGGGACTAGCGGGGGATGAGCAGTTCTTC,CATSGLAGDEQFF
TRBJ1-3,TRBV7-9,-,-,TGTGCCAGCAGCTTATTAAGGGGGACTGGAAACACCATATATTTT,CASSLLRGTGNTIYF
TRBJ1-1,TRBV6-5,-,-,TGTGCCAGCAGTTACCGGTCCTTTCTCGAAACTGAAGCTTTCTTT,CASSYRSFLETEAFF
TRBJ2-3,TRBV19,once,TRBD2,TGTGCCAGTAGTAGAGCGTCGACTAGCGGAAGCACAGATACGCAGTATTTT,CASSRASTSGSTDTQYF
TRBJ2-5,TRBV6-5,-,TRBD2,TGTGCCAGCAGTTACTTCGAGGGAGGGGAGACCCAGTACTTC,CASSYFEGGETQYF
TRBJ2-3,TRBV5-1,-,-,TGCGCCAGCAGCTTTGGGGCCTTTGGGTCAGATACGCAGTATTTT,CASSFGAFGSDTQYF
TRBJ2-1,TRBV18,-,TRBD2,TGTGCCAGCTCACGGAGCGGGAGCGGCAATGAGCAGTTCTTC,CASSRSGSGNEQFF
TRBJ2-7,TRBV4-1,once,TRBD1,TGCGCCAGCAGCCCGAATAGACAGGGGGCGCAACACGAGCAGTACTTC,CASSPNRQGAQHEQYF